The 27 T cell receptor beta chains given below trace back to one sample, sequenced in a study of OX40 agonist ivuxolimab in advanced cancers. Assay used: immunoSEQ multiplex PCR; TCRdb lists only in-frame clones, some missing. The sample lists tens of thousands of clones; around 87% were seen once. The sample consisted of CD4+ or CD8+ T cells sorted from blood, taken in a trial of the OX40 agonist ivuxolimab. These receptors were taken from an adult with an advanced solid tumor such as melanoma, head and neck, liver or kidney cancer.

The chain uses TRBV27 and TRBJ2-7, with no clear D. The CDR3 runs to 17 residues. Trimming removed 4 bases at V and 7 bases at J, with 26 bases between. Germline values: CDR1 MNHEY, CDR2 SMNVEV (reference sequence). CDR3 loop: CASSSPQVVGRRKEQYF. CDR3 bases: TGTGCCAGCAGTTCCCCCCAGGTCGTGGGCCGAAGGAAAGAGCAGTACTTC.

CDR3 in amino acids: CASSQDVGSFTDTQYF. CDR3 DNA: TGTGCCAGCAGCCAAGACGTGGGGAGCTTCACAGATACGCAGTATTTT. The rearrangement links TRBV14 to TRBJ2-3; D is perhaps TRBD2 (5 bases). Per germline, CDR1 SGHDN and CDR2 FVKESK. V was clipped by 0 bases and J by 2 bases, with 12 bases between them. The CDR3 covers 16 residues.

This clone has a single count. The chain carries TRBV14 and TRBJ1-1; a possible D gene is TRBD1 (5 bases). The CDR3 totals 13 residues. V was clipped by 3 bases and J by 1 base, with 6 bases between them. Per germline, CDR1 SGHDN and CDR2 FVKESK. CDR3 in amino acids: CASSQDTNTEAFF. The CDR3 DNA reads as TGTGCCAGCAGCCAGGACACGAACACTGAAGCTTTCTTT.

The J gene is TRBJ1-3, the V gene TRBV7-6; the D is unclear. The V gene's germline CDR1 is SGHVS and CDR2 FNYEAQ. CDR3 length: 14 residues. V was trimmed by 1 base and J by 0 bases, leaving 4 bases between them. CDR3: CASSLGSSGNTIYF. The CDR3 region has the DNA TGTGCCAGCAGCTTAGGGAGCTCTGGAAACACCATATATTTT.

The V and J genes are TRBV18 and TRBJ1-4; no clear D gene. V was trimmed by 2 bases and J by 8 bases, leaving 12 bases between them. Germline loops: CDR1 KGHSH, CDR2 LQKENI. The CDR3 is 14 amino acids. CDR3 residues: CASSPTTEGEKLFF. Written as DNA, the CDR3 is TGTGCCAGCTCACCAACCACCGAGGGCGAAAAACTGTTTTTT.

The chain is built from TRBV29-1 and TRBJ1-5; 8 bases agree with TRBD1. The length of the CDR3 is 12 residues. CDR1 and CDR2 (germline): SQVTM, ANQGSEA. With 8 bases clipped from V and 7 bases from J, the junction kept 7 bases outside the gene matches. DNA for the CDR3: TGCAGCCCCTGGGACAGGCGCCAGCCCCAGCATTTT. It specifies CSPWDRRQPQHF.

The chain recombines TRBV1 with TRBJ2-3; TRBD2 was called by the table and not checked on the DNA. TRBV1 is a listed pseudogene. CDR3 length: 21 residues. In DNA form, the CDR3 reads TGCACCAGCAGCCAAGATCACGGTAGCGGGGGGGTTGAGGATGGCACAGATACGCAGTATTTT. It codes for CTSSQDHGSGGVEDGTDTQYF.

This chain's CDR3 is CASSQFTGGRGNTEAFF. The CDR3 DNA is TGTGCCAGCAGCCAGTTCACAGGGGGCCGGGGGAACACTGAAGCTTTCTTT. This rearrangement joins TRBV4-2 to TRBJ1-1; 9 nucleotides align to TRBD1. Germline lookup yields CDR1 LGHNA and CDR2 YNFKEQ. The CDR3 spans 17 residues. Trimming at V came to 3 bases and at J to 1 base, leaving 9 bases not matched to a gene.

This clone was detected only once. V is TRBV29-1 and J is TRBJ1-1; weak D call: TRBD1 (5 bases). This CDR3 region has 15 residues. The V gene lost 6 bases and the J gene lost 1 base, with 18 bases spanning the gap. Germline CDR1 is SQVTM and CDR2 is ANQGSEA. CDR3 loop: CSVLPPGGTNTEAFF. CDR3 sequence (DNA): TGCAGCGTCCTCCCCCCGGGGGGGACGAACACTGAAGCTTTCTTT.

V is TRBV6-5 and J is TRBJ2-7; the D gene is possibly TRBD1 (6 bases). Between the trimmed V and J ends, which lost 4 bases and 0 bases, there was a span of 10 bases. Germline V CDR1 and CDR2: MNHEY, SVGAGI. This CDR3 contains 14 residues. CDR3 DNA sequence: TGTGCCAGCAGTTGGACAGCGAGCTCCTACGAGCAGTACTTC. Protein sequence: CASSWTASSYEQYF.

This clone came up once. The V call is TRBV7-9, the J call TRBJ1-1; D unresolved. The CDR3 has 16 residues. Germline V lookup: CDR1 SEHNR, CDR2 FQNEAQ (reference sequence). The germline V and J ends were trimmed by 2 bases and 5 bases, with 18 bases remaining between them. The chain's CDR3 is CASSLSGRRESTEAFF. CDR3 sequence (DNA): TGTGCCAGCAGCTTAAGCGGACGCCGCGAAAGTACTGAAGCTTTCTTT.

This clone was seen more than once but under ten times. The chain joins TRBV5-1 to TRBJ1-1; D gene uncertain. Germline CDR1 and CDR2: SGHRS and YFSETQ. V was pared by 4 bases and J by 1 base, with 14 bases between. The CDR3 spans 15 residues. CDR3 loop: CASSPGSVGNTEAFF. The CDR3 DNA follows: TGCGCCAGCAGCCCCGGGAGTGTTGGGAACACTGAAGCTTTCTTT.

The rearrangement links TRBV29-1 to TRBJ2-3; 8 bases are shared with TRBD2. CDR3 length: 16 residues. V shed 0 bases, J shed 3 bases, and the junction held 8 bases outside the gene matches. The germline V gene encodes CDR1 SQVTM and CDR2 ANQGSEA. Written as DNA, the CDR3 is TGCAGCGTTGAAGATCTTTTGCGGGGGGCGACAGATACGCAGTATTTT. Translating it yields CSVEDLLRGATDTQYF.

The chain recombines TRBV7-2 with TRBJ2-7; 9 bases map to TRBD2. CDR3 size: 14 residues. Germline CDR1 is SGHTA and CDR2 is FQGNSA. Losses at the gene ends were 9 bases for V and 5 bases for J; bases not matched to a gene: 11. The CDR3 sequence is CASSGGGVANEQYF. As DNA, the CDR3 is TGTGCCAGTTCCGGCGGGGGGGTCGCAAACGAGCAGTACTTC.

The V call is TRBV4-3, the J call TRBJ2-2; D gene uncertain. The CDR3 length is 15 residues. V gave up 1 base and J gave up 5 bases, with 11 bases separating them. Germline V gene lookup returns CDR1 LGHNA and CDR2 YSLEER. CDR3 region: CASSQGRTVTGELFF. CDR3 bases: TGCGCCAGCAGCCAAGGCAGGACGGTGACCGGGGAGCTGTTTTTT.

The V gene is TRBV7-3, the J gene TRBJ2-1; TRBD2 is a possible D gene (6 bases). The germline gives CDR1 SGHTA, CDR2 FQGTGA. This CDR3 has 16 amino acids. Trimming took off 1 base at V and 2 bases at J, with 12 bases between the two ends. Here the CDR3 reads CASSLNAGRTYNEQFF. CDR3 coding DNA: TGTGCCAGCAGCTTAAACGCAGGGAGGACCTACAATGAGCAGTTCTTC.

The J gene is TRBJ1-5, the V gene TRBV6-1; maybe TRBD1 (5 bases). The CDR3 is 16 residues long. V was trimmed by 0 bases and J by 2 bases, leaving 11 bases between them. The germline V gene encodes CDR1 MNHNS and CDR2 SASEGT. The CDR3 spells CASSEAQGLRNQPQHF. CDR3 in DNA: TGTGCCAGCAGTGAAGCCCAGGGACTCCGCAATCAGCCCCAGCATTTT.

This clone has only a few counts. The V call is TRBV19, the J call TRBJ1-5, with a tentative D call TRBD1 (5 bases). Per the germline V gene, CDR1 is LNHDA and CDR2 is SQIVND (reference sequence). The CDR3 consists of 14 residues. V dropped 3 bases and J dropped 6 bases, with 12 bases sitting between them. Written as DNA, the CDR3 is TGTGCCAGTAGTATGGCTGGGGACGGTCAGCCCCAGCATTTT. Translated: CASSMAGDGQPQHF. The full variable domain, in which reference TRBV19 and TRBJ1-5 provide the parts outside the CDR3, is DGGITQSPKYLFRKEGQNVTLSCEQNLNHDAMYWYRQDPGQGLRLIYYSQIVNDFQKGDIAEGYSVSREKKESFPLTVTSAQKNPTAFYLCASSMAGDGQPQHFGDGTRLSIL.

This clone has a handful of counts. The chain is built from TRBV7-3 and TRBJ2-3, with 10 bases fitting TRBD2. The CDR3 covers 15 residues. CDR1 SGHTA and CDR2 FQGTGA come from the germline V gene. The junction had 4 bases not matched to a gene; V was cut back by 3 bases and J by 4 bases. This chain's CDR3 is CASSFSGRGSDTQYF. CDR3 nucleotides: TGTGCCAGCAGCTTCAGCGGGAGGGGTTCAGATACGCAGTATTTT.

The chain combines TRBV6-5 with TRBJ1-5; weak D call: TRBD1 (5 bases). The CDR3 covers 13 residues. The germline V gene encodes CDR1 MNHEY and CDR2 SVGAGI. With 8 bases removed from V and 4 bases from J, the gap between germline ends came to 12 bases. The CDR3 region is CASEDGTNQPQHF. CDR3 in DNA: TGTGCCAGCGAAGACGGGACGAATCAGCCCCAGCATTTT.

The J gene is TRBJ2-3, the V gene TRBV6-4; no clear D. Germline lookup yields CDR1 MRHNA and CDR2 SNTAGT. The CDR3 has 12 residues. The ends were cut back, 3 bases at V and 6 bases at J, with 7 bases in the middle. This CDR3 is CASSDDSDTQYF. The CDR3, as DNA: TGTGCCAGCAGTGATGACTCCGATACGCAGTATTTT.

This clone has a single count. This rearrangement joins TRBV28 to TRBJ1-2; no definite D call. Trimming took 8 bases from V and 5 from J, leaving 9 bases between them. CDR1 and CDR2 (germline): MDHEN, SYDVKM. CDR3 length: 11 amino acids. The CDR3 sequence is CASGDGYGYTF. CDR3 coding DNA: TGTGCCAGCGGAGACGGATATGGCTACACCTTC.

The chain combines TRBV30 with TRBJ1-4, with TRBD1 as a possible D gene (6 bases). The CDR3 covers 14 residues. The germline CDR1 and CDR2 sequences are GTSNPN and SVGIG (reference sequence). Trimming shortened V by 5 bases and J by 8 bases, and 18 bases separated the two germline ends. In DNA form, the CDR3 reads TGTGCCTGGGGTCTGACAGGCTTAAACGAAAAACTGTTTTTT. It yields the protein CAWGLTGLNEKLFF.

The CDR3 sequence: CASSVADTQYF. The CDR3, as DNA: TGTGCCAGCAGCGTAGCAGATACGCAGTATTTT. The gene calls are TRBV9 and TRBJ2-3; D unresolved. The CDR3 spans 11 residues. V lost 0 bases, J lost 4 bases, and 0 bases lay in between. Germline assignment: CDR1 SGDLS and CDR2 YYNGEE. Full variable domain (remainder filled in from reference TRBV9 and TRBJ2-3): DSGVTQTPKHLITATGQRVTLRCSPRSGDLSVYWYQQSLDQGLQFLIQYYNGEERAKGNILERFSAQQFPDLHSELNLSSLELGDSALYFCASSVADTQYFGPGTRLTVL.

The chain combines TRBV10-3 with TRBJ2-1; D possibly corresponds to TRBD2 (6 bases). Germline-derived CDR1 and CDR2 are ENHRY and SYGVKD. The CDR3 covers 13 residues. Trimming removed 6 bases from V and 0 bases from J, with 6 bases in between. For the CDR3, the DNA is TGTGCCATCAGGGGGGGCTCCTACAATGAGCAGTTCTTC. Translation: CAIRGGSYNEQFF.

The J gene is TRBJ2-1, the V gene TRBV10-1, with TRBD2 identical over 14 bases. The length of the CDR3 is 15 residues. The germline CDR1 and CDR2 sequences are WNHNN and SYGVQD (reference sequence). With V trimmed by 7 bases and J by 8 bases, 7 bases remained unmatched. CDR3 sequence: CASTEGLAGDDEQFF. CDR3 DNA sequence: TGCGCCAGCACCGAGGGACTAGCGGGAGATGATGAGCAGTTCTTC.

The chain recombines TRBV27 with TRBJ1-1; D might be TRBD1 (6 bases). Deletions cut 2 bases from V and 4 bases from J, with 14 bases between. Germline V gene data show CDR1 as MNHEY and CDR2 as SMNVEV (reference sequence). The CDR3 consists of 15 residues. The CDR3 region has the DNA TGTGCCAGCAGTTTAGGCGACAGGATGGGCACTGAAGCTTTCTTT. Encoded protein: CASSLGDRMGTEAFF.